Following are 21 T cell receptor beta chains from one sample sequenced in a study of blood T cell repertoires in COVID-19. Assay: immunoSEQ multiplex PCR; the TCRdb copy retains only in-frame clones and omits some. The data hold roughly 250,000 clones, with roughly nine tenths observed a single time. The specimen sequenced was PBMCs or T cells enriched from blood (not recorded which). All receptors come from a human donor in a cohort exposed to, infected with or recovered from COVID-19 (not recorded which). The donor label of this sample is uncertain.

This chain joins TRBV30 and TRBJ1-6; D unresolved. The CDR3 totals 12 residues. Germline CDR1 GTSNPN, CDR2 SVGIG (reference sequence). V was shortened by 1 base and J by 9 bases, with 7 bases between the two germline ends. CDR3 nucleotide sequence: TGTGCCTGGAGTGCCCCGTTTTCACCCCTCCACTTT. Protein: CAWSAPFSPLHF.

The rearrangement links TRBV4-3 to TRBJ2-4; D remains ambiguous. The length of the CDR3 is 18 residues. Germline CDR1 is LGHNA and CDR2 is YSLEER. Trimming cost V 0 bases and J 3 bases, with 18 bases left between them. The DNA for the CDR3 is TGCGCCAGCAGCCAAGATCTCACCCCTAGACGGCACAAAAACATTCAGTACTTC. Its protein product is CASSQDLTPRRHKNIQYF.

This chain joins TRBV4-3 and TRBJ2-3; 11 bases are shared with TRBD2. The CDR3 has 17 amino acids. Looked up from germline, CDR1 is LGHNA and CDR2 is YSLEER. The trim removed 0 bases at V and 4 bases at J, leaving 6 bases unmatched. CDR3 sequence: CASSQDQLAGEADTQYF. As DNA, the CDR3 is TGCGCCAGCAGCCAAGATCAACTAGCGGGGGAAGCAGATACGCAGTATTTT.

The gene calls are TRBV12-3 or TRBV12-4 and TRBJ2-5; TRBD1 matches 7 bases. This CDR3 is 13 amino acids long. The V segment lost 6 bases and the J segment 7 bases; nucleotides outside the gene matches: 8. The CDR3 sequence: CASSRDRAGTQYF. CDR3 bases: TGTGCCAGCAGCCGAGACAGGGCTGGGACCCAGTACTTC.

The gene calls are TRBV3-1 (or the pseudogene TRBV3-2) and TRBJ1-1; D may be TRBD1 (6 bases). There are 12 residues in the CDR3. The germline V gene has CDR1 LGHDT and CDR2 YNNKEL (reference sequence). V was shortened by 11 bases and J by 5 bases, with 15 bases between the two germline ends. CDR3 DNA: TGTGCCGTCCAGGGGCTAGGGACTGAAGCTTTCTTT. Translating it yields CAVQGLGTEAFF.

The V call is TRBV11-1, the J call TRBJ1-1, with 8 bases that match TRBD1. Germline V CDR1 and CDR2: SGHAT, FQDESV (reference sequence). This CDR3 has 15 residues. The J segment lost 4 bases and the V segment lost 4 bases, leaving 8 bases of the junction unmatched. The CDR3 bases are TGTGCCAGCAGCTATCGGACAGGGTGGAGCACTGAAGCTTTCTTT. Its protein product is CASSYRTGWSTEAFF.

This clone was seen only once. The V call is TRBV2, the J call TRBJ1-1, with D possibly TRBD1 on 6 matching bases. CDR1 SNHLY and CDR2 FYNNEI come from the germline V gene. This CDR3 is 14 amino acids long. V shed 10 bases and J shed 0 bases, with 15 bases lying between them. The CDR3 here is CATGRTDMNTEAFF. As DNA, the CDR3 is TGTGCCACCGGAAGGACAGATATGAACACTGAAGCTTTCTTT.

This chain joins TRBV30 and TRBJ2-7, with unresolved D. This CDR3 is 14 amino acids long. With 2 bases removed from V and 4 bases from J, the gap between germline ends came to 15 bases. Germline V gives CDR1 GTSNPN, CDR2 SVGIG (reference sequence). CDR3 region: CAWSRAPASYEQYF. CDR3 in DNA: TGTGCCTGGAGTAGAGCCCCTGCGTCGTACGAGCAGTACTTC.

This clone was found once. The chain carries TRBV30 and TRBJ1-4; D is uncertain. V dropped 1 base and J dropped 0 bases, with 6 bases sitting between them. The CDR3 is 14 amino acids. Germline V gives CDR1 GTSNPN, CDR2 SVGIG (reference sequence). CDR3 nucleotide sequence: TGTGCCTGGAGTGGGCCAGCAACTAATGAAAAACTGTTTTTT. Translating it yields CAWSGPATNEKLFF.

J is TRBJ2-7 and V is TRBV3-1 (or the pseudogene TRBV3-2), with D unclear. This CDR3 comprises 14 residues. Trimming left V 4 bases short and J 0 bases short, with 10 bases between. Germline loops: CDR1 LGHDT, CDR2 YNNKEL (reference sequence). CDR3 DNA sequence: TGTGCCAGCAGCCCCCTCGCCGGCTCCTACGAGCAGTACTTC. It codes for CASSPLAGSYEQYF.

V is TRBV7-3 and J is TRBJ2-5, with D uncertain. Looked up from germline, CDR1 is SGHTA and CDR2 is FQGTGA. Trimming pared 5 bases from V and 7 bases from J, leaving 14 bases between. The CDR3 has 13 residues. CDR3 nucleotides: TGTGCCAGCAGCCCTCCTGGGTCGGGGACCCAGTACTTC. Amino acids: CASSPPGSGTQYF.

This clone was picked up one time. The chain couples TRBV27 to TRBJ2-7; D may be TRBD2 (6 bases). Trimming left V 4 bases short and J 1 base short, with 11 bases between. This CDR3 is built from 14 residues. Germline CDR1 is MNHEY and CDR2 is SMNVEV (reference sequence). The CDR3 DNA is TGTGCCAGCAGTTCCTGGGGGAGGTCCTACGAGCAGTACTTC. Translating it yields CASSSWGRSYEQYF.

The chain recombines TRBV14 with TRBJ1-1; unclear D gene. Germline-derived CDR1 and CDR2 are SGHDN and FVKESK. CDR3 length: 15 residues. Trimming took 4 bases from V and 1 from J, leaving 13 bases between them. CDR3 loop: CASSLLGRQNTEAFF. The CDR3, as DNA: TGTGCCAGCAGCCTCCTGGGCCGGCAGAACACTGAAGCTTTCTTT. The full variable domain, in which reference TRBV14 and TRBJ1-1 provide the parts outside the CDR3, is EAGVTQFPSHSVIEKGQTVTLRCDPISGHDNLYWYRRVMGKEIKFLLHFVKESKQDESGMPNNRFLAERTGGTYSTLKVQPAELEDSGVYFCASSLLGRQNTEAFFGQGTRLTVV.

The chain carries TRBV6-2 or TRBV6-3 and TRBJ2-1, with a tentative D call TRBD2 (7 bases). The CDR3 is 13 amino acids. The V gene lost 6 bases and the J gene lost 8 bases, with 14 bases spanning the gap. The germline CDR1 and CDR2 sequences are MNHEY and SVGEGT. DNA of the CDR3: TGTGCCAGCAGCAGTCGGGGGGCCTATGAGCAGTTCTTC. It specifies CASSSRGAYEQFF.

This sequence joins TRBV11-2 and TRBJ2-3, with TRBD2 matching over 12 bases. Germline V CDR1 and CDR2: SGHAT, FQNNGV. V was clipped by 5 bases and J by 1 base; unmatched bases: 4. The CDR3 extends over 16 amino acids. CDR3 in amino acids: CASSNRTSGGTDTQYF. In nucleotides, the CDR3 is TGTGCCAGCAGCAACAGGACTAGCGGGGGCACAGATACGCAGTATTTT.

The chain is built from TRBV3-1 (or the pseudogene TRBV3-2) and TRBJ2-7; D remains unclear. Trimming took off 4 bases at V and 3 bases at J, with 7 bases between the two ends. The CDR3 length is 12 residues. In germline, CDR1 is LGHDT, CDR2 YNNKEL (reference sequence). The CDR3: CASSPRLYEQYF. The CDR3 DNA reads TGTGCCAGCAGCCCGCGGCTCTACGAGCAGTACTTC.

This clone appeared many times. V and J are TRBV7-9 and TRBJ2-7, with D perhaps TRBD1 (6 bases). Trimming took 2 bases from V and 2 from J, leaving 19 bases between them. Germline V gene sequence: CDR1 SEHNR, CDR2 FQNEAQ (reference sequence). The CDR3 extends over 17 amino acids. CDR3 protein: CASSLSLPTGPTYEQYF. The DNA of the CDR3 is TGTGCCAGCAGCTTATCACTCCCGACAGGACCGACCTACGAGCAGTACTTC.

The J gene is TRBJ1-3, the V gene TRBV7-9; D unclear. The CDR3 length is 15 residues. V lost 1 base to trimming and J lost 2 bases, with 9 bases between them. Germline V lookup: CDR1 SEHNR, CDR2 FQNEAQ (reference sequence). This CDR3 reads CASSLGSHAGNTIYF. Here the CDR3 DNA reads TGTGCCAGCAGCTTAGGAAGCCATGCTGGAAACACCATATATTTT.

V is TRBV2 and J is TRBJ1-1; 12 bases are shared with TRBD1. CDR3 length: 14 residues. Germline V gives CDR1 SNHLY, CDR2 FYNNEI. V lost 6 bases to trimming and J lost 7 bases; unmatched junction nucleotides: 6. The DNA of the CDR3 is TGTGCCAGCAGGCCGGGACAGGGGGCTGATGAAGCTTTCTTT. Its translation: CASRPGQGADEAFF.

CDR3 nucleotides: TGTGCCAGTAGTATAGTCGGGGGCCAAGAGACCCAGTACTTC. Amino acids: CASSIVGGQETQYF. V usage is TRBV19 and J usage is TRBJ2-5; a possible D gene is TRBD2 (6 bases). The CDR3 sequence is 14 residues long. V was pared by 1 base and J by 1 base, with 7 bases between. CDR1 and CDR2 (germline): LNHDA, SQIVND (reference sequence).

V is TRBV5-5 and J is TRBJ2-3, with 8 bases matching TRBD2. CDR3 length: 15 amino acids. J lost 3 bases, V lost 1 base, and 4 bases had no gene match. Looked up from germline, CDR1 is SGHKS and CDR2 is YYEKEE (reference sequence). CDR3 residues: CASSLIGGGTDTQYF. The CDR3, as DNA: TGTGCCAGCAGCTTGATCGGCGGGGGGACAGATACGCAGTATTTT.